The T cell receptor beta chain described here comes from a study of blood T cell repertoires in COVID-19. The wider study: Sites in the United States, Italy and Spain provided acute and convalescent COVID-19 samples. The cDNA or gDNA used as material had been derived from T cells, B-cell-depleted T cells, or PBMCs.

Sequencing used immunoSEQ multiplex PCR; TCRdb keeps in-frame clones, though not all of them. The sample lists about 210,000 clones; just under 85% were seen once. The J segment lost 7 bases and the V segment lost 3 bases, leaving 5 bases of the junction unmatched. The CDR3 spans 15 residues. Germline V gene data show CDR1 as SGHKS and CDR2 as YYEKEE (reference sequence). The source is a woman between 45 and 65 years old with active or convalescent COVID-19. Sequenced input: peripheral blood. V usage is TRBV5-5 and J usage is TRBJ2-1, with TRBD2 matching 12 bases. CDR3 in DNA: TGTGCCAGCAGCTCGACTAGCGGGAGTAGGAATGAGCAGTTCTTC. This encodes CASSSTSGSRNEQFF.